This T cell receptor beta chain was observed in a study of T cell clonotyping in hematopoietic cell transplantation. Described time point: recipient sample about 28 days before transplant, after cytoreduction. Profiling relied on immunoSEQ multiplex PCR, and the TCRdb table lists in-frame clones only, not all of them. Of approximately 20,000 clones listed, more than 70% are singletons. Trimming removed 0 bases from V and 4 bases from J, with 9 bases in between. The germline CDR1 and CDR2 sequences are KGHSH and LQKENI. This CDR3 is built from 14 residues. This receptor was taken from a man aged 50 or older with acute myeloid leukemia. Some clones in this sample may be carry-over from other donors' samples. J is TRBJ1-2 and V is TRBV18, with no clear D. Sample: peripheral blood mononuclear cells, taken before stem cell transplant. In nucleotides, the CDR3 is TGTGCCAGCTCACCACCTTCCGGGAGCTATGGCTACACCTTC. This codes for CASSPPSGSYGYTF.